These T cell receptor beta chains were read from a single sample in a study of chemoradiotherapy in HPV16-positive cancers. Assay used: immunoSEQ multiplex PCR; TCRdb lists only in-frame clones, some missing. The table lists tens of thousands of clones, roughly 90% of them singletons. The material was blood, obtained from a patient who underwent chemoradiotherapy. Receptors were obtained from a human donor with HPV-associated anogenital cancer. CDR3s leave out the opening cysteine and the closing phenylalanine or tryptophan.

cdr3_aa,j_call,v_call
ASSGGTGHTGELF,TRBJ2-2,TRBV19
ASSYSWQRNTEAF,TRBJ1-1,TRBV6-5
ASSVDRGTEAF,TRBJ1-1,TRBV5-4
ASSPLSGSNQPQH,TRBJ1-5,TRBV18
ASSLTGTINYGYT,TRBJ1-2,TRBV6-6
ASSDLGGGQTGELF,TRBJ2-2,TRBV2
ASRGTSGGQEGELF,TRBJ2-2,TRBV19
AWGGWAGRNTEAF,TRBJ1-1,TRBV30
ASSEAVRWWTVT,TRBJ1-2,TRBV2
ASSETVGQGTDTQY,TRBJ2-3,TRBV6-1
ASSIGAGGSGGTQY,TRBJ2-5,TRBV19
ASSLVPNLNTEAF,TRBJ1-1,TRBV7-8
ASSPEGSPYNSPLH,TRBJ1-6,TRBV5-5